This TCR beta chain is drawn from a study of shared clonotypes between healthy human individuals. Findings and caveats of the study: Clonotype sharing among donors was thought likely to change with sequencing depth.

This table comes from immunoSEQ multiplex PCR, and its TCRdb copy is limited to in-frame clones, with some not included. This sample has 550,000 to 700,000 clones; 73% occur once, and the top ten carry around 1.8%. This CDR3 comprises 11 residues. V lost 5 bases and J 2 bases, leaving 3 bases between the germline ends. Germline V CDR1 and CDR2: MNHEY, SVGAGI. As for this clone: What it recognizes is unknown.

The V gene is TRBV6-5, the J gene TRBJ2-5; D is unclear. What was sequenced was memory CD4+ T cells sorted from blood. Documented subset: CD45RA-negative fraction. This sequence originates from a woman in her twenties or thirties in good health. The CDR3 loop is CASSNQETQYF. The CDR3 DNA reads as TGTGCCAGCAGTAATCAAGAGACCCAGTACTTC.